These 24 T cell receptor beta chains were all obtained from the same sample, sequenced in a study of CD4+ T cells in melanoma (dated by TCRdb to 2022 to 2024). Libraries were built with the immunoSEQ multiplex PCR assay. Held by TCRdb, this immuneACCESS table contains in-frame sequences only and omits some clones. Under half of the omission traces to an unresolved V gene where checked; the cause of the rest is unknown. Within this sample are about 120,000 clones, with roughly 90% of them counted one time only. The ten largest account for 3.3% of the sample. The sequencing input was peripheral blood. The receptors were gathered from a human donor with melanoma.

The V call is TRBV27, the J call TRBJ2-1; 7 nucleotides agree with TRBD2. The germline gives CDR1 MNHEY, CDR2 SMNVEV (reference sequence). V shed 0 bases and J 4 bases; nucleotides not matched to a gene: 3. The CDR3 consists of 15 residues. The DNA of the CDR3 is TGTGCCAGCAGTTTATCGGCGGGAGCGTACAATGAGCAGTTCTTC. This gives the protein CASSLSAGAYNEQFF.

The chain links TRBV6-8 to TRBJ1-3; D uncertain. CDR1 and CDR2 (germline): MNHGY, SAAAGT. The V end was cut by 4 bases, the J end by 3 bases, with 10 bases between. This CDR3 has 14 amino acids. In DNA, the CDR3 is TGTGCCAGCAGTTTGGCAGTATTTGGAAACACCATATATTTT. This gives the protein CASSLAVFGNTIYF.

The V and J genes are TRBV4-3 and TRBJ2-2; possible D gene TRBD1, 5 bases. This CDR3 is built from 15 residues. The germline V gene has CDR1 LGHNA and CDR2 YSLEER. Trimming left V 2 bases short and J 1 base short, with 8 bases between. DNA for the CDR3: TGCGCCAGCAGCCAACCAGGGATGAACACCGGGGAGCTGTTTTTT. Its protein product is CASSQPGMNTGELFF.

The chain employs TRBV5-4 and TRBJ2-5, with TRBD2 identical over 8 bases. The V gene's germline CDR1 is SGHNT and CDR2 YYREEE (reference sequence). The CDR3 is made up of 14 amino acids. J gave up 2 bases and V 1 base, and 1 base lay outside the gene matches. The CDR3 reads CASSLQRGQETQYF. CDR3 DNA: TGTGCCAGCAGCTTGCAGCGGGGGCAAGAGACCCAGTACTTC.

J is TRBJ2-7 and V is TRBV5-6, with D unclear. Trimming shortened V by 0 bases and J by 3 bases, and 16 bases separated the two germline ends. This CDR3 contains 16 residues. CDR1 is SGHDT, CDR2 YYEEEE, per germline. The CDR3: CASSLVVGKENYEQYF. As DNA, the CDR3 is TGTGCCAGCAGCTTGGTTGTTGGTAAAGAAAACTACGAGCAGTACTTC.

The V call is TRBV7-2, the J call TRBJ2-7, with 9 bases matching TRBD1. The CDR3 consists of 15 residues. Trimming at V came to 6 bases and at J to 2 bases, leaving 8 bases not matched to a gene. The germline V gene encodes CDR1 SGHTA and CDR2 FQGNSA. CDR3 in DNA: TGTGCCAGCAGGGCCGCGGGACAGGGCACCTACGAGCAGTACTTC. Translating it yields CASRAAGQGTYEQYF.

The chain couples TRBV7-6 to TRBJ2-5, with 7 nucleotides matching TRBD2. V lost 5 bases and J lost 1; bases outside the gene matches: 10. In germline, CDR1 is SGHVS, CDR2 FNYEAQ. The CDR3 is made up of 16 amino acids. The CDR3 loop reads CASSPSRSSGQETQYF. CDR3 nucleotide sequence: TGTGCCAGCAGCCCCTCCCGGTCTAGCGGCCAAGAGACCCAGTACTTC.

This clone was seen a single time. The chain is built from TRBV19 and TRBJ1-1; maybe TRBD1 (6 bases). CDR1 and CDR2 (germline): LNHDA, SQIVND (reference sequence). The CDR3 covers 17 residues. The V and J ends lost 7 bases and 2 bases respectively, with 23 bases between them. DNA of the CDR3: TGTGCCAGTATCCCCGGTAGGGGGGCTTTCGGAAACACTGAAGCTTTCTTT. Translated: CASIPGRGAFGNTEAFF.

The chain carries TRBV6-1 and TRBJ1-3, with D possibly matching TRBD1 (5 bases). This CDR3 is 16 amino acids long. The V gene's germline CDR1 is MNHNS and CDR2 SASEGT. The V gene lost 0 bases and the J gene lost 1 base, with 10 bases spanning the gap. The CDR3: CASSEARQGSGNTIYF. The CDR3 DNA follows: TGTGCCAGCAGTGAAGCGCGGCAGGGTTCTGGAAACACCATATATTTT.

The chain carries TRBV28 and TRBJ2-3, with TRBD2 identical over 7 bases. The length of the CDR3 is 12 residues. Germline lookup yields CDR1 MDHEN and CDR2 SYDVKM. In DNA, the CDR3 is TGTAGTCTAGCGGACAGCACAGATACGCAGTATTTT. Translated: CSLADSTDTQYF.

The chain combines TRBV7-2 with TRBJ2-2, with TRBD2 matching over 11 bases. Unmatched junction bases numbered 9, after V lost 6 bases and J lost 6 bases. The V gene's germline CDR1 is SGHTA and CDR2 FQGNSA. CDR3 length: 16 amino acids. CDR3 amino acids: CASSLTSGRYAGELFF. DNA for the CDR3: TGTGCCAGCAGTCTAACTAGCGGGAGATACGCCGGGGAGCTGTTTTTT.

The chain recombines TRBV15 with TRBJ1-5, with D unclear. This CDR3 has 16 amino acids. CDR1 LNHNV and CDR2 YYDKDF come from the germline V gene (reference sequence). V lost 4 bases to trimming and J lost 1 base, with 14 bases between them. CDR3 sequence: CATSNAFRGSNQPQHF. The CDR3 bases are TGTGCCACCAGCAACGCCTTCCGGGGAAGCAATCAGCCCCAGCATTTT.

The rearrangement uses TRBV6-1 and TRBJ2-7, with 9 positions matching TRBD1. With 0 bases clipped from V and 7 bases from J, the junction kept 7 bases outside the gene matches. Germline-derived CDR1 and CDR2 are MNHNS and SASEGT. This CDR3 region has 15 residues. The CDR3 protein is CASSEAQTGGREQYF. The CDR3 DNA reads TGTGCCAGCAGTGAAGCGCAGACAGGGGGTCGAGAGCAGTACTTC.

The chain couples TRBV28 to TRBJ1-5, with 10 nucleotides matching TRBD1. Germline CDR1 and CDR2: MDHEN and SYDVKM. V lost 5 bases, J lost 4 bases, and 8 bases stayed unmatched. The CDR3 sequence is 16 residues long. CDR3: CASSPWDRGGNQPQHF. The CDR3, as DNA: TGTGCCAGCAGTCCCTGGGACAGGGGAGGGAATCAGCCCCAGCATTTT.

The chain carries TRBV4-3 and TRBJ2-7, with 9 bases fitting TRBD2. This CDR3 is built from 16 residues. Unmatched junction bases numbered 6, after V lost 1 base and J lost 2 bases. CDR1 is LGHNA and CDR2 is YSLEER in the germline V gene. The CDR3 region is CASSQARTSAAYEQYF. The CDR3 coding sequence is TGCGCCAGCAGCCAAGCCCGGACTAGCGCCGCCTACGAGCAGTACTTC.

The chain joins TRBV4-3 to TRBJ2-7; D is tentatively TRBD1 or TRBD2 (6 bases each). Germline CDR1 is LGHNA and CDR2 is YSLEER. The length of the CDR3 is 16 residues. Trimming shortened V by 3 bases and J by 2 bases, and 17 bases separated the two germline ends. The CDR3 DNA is TGCGCCAGCAGCCATAAAAGGGGGACTGCCGCCTACGAGCAGTACTTC. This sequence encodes CASSHKRGTAAYEQYF.

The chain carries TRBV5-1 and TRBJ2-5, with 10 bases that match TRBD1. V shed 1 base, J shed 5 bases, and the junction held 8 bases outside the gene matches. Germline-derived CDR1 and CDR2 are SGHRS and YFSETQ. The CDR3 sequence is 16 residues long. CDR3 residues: CASSLSPGQGWETQYF. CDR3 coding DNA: TGCGCCAGCAGCTTGAGCCCGGGACAGGGGTGGGAGACCCAGTACTTC.

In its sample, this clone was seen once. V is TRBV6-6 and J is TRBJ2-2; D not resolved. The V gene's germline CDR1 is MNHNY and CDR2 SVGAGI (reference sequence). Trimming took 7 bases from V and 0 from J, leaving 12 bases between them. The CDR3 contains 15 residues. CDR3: CASNSWGSNTGELFF. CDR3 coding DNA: TGTGCCAGCAATTCCTGGGGTTCGAACACCGGGGAGCTGTTTTTT.

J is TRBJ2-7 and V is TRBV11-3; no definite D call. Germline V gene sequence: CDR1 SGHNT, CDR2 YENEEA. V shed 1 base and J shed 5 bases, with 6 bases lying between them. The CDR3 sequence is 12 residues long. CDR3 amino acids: CASSLAAHEQYF. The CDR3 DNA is TGTGCCAGCAGCTTAGCCGCGCACGAGCAGTACTTC.

CDR3 sequence reads: CASSDSRREYPGGYNEQFF. The CDR3 coding sequence is TGTGCCAGCAGTGACTCTAGGCGGGAGTACCCCGGGGGCTACAATGAGCAGTTCTTC. This chain links TRBV6-4 with TRBJ2-1, with TRBD2 identical over 7 bases. V lost 0 bases to trimming and J lost 3 bases; unmatched junction nucleotides: 14. This CDR3 has 19 residues. Germline CDR1 MRHNA, CDR2 SNTAGT.

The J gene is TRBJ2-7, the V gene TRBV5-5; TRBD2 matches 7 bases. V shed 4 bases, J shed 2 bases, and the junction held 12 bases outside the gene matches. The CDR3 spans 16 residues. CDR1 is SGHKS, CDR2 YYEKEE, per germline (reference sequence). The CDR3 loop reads CASSPDRGGGTYEQYF. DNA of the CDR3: TGTGCCAGCAGCCCGGATCGGGGCGGGGGAACCTACGAGCAGTACTTC.

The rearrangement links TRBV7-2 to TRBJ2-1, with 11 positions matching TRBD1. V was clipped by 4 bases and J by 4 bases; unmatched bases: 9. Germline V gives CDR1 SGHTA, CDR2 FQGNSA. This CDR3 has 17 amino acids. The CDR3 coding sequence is TGTGCCAGCAGCTCACCTTTGGGACAGGGGGTATACAATGAGCAGTTCTTC. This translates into CASSSPLGQGVYNEQFF.

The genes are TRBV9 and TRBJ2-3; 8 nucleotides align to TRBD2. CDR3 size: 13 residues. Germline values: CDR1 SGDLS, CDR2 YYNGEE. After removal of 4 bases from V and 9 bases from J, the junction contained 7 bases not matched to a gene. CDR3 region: CASSFQTSDTQYF. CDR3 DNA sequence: TGTGCCAGCAGCTTTCAGACTAGCGACACGCAGTATTTT.

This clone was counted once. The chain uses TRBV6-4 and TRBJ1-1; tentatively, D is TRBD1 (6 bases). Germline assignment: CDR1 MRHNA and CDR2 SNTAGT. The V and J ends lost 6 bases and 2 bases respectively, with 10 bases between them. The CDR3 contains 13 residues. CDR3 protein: CASRGQENTEAFF. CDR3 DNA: TGTGCCAGCAGGGGACAAGAAAACACTGAAGCTTTCTTT.